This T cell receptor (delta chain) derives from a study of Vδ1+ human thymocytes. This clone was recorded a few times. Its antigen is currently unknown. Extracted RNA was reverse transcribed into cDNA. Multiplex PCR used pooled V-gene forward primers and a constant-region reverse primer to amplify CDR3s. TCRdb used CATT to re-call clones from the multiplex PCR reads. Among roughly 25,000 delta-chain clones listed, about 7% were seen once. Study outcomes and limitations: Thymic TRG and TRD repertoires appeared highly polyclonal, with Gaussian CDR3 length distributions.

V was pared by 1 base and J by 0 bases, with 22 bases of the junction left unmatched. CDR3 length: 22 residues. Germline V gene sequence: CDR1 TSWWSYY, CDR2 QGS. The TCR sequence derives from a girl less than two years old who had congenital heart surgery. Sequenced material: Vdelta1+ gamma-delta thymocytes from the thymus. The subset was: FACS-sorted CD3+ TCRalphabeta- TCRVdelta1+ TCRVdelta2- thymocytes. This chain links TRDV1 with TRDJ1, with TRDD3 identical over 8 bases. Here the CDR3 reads CALGEPPLLRDGGWDNTDKLIF. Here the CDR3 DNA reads TGTGCTCTTGGGGAACCCCCCCTCCTACGCGATGGGGGATGGGACAACACCGATAAACTCATCTTT.